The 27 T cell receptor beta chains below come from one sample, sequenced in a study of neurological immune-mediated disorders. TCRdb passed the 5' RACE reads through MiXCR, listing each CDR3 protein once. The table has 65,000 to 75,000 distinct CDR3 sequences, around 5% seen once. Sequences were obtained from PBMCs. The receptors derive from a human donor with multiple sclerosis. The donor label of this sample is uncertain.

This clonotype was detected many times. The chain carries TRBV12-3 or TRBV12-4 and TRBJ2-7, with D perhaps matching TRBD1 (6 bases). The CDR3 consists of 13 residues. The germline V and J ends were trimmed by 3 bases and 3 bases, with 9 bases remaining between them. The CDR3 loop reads CASSFPGDYEQYF. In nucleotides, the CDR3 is TGTGCCAGCAGTTTCCCAGGGGACTACGAGCAGTACTTC.

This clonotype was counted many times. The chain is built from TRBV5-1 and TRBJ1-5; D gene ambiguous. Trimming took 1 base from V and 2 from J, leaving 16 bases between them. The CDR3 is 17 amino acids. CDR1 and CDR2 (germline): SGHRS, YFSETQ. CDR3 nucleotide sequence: TGCGCCAGCAGCTTGTTTGGGCCGGGAACGGGCAATCAGCCCCAGCATTTT. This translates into CASSLFGPGTGNQPQHF.

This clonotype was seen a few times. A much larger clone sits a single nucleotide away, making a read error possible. The CDR3, as DNA: TGCAGTGCTAGAGCGCCTAGCGGGGGAGTCGCCAGCACAGATACGCAGTATTTT. The encoded protein is CSARAPSGGVASTDTQYF. The rearrangement uses TRBV20-1 and TRBJ2-3, with 10 bases lining up with TRBD2. Germline V gene data show CDR1 as DFQATT and CDR2 as SNEGSKA (reference sequence). The V segment lost 1 base and the J segment 0 bases; nucleotides outside the gene matches: 10. The CDR3 runs 18 residues.

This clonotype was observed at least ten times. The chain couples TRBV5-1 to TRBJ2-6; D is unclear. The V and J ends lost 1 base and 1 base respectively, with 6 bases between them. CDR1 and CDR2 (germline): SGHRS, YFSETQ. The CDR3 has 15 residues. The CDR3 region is CASSLWGSGANVLTF. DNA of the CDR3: TGCGCCAGCAGCTTGTGGGGATCTGGGGCCAACGTCCTGACTTTC.

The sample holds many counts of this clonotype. CDR3 amino acids: CATRASGPQRVDTQYF. As DNA, the CDR3 is TGTGCCACCAGAGCTAGCGGTCCTCAAAGGGTAGATACGCAGTATTTT. The chain uses TRBV10-3 and TRBJ2-3; the match to TRBD2 covers 7 bases. Germline V CDR1 and CDR2: ENHRY, SYGVKD. Unmatched junction bases numbered 18, after V lost 10 bases and J lost 5 bases. The CDR3 has 16 amino acids.

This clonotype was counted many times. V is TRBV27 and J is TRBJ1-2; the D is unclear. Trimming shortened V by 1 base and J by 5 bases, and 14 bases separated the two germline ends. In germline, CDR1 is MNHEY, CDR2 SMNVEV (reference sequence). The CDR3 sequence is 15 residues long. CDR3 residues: CASSLFPTEVYGYTF. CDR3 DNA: TGTGCCAGCAGTTTATTCCCCACGGAGGTTTATGGCTACACCTTC.

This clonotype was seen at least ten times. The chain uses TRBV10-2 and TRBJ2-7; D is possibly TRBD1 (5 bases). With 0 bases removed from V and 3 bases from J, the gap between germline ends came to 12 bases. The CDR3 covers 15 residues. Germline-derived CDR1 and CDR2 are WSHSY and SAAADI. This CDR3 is CASSESITGLYEQYF. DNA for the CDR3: TGCGCCAGCAGTGAGTCGATTACAGGCCTCTACGAGCAGTACTTC.

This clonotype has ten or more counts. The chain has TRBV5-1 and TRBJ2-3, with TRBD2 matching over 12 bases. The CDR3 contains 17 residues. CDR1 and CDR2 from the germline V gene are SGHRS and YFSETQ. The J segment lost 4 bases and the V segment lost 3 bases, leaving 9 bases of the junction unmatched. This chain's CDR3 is CASSSLAGGPEADTQYF. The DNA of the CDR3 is TGCGCCAGCAGCTCCCTAGCGGGGGGGCCGGAGGCAGATACGCAGTATTTT. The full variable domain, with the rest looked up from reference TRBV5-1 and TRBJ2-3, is KAGVTQTPRYLIKTRGQQVTLSCSPISGHRSVSWYQQTPGQGLQFLFEYFSETQRNKGNFPGRFSGRQFSNSRSEMNVSTLELGDSALYLCASSSLAGGPEADTQYFGPGTRLTVL.

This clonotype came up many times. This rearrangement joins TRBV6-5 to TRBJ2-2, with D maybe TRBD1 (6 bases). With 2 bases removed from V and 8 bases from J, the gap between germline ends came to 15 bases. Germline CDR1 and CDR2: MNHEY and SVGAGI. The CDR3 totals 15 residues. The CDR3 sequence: CASSYRLRGRGELFF. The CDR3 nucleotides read TGTGCCAGCAGTTACCGGCTCAGGGGACGTGGGGAGCTGTTTTTT.

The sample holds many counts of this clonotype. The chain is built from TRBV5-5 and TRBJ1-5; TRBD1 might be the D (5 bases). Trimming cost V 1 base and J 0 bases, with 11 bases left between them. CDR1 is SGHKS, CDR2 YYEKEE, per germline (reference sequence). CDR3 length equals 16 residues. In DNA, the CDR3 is TGTGCCAGCAGCTTGACCCAGGGAAATAGCAATCAGCCCCAGCATTTT. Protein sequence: CASSLTQGNSNQPQHF.

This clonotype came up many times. The CDR3 sequence is CASSPGGGGTEAFF. The CDR3, as DNA: TGTGCCAGCAGCCCCGGCGGCGGCGGCACTGAAGCTTTCTTT. This chain connects TRBV6-5 to TRBJ1-1; no reliable D call. The V end was cut by 6 bases, the J end by 4 bases, with 15 bases between. Germline CDR1 MNHEY, CDR2 SVGAGI. This CDR3 region has 14 residues.

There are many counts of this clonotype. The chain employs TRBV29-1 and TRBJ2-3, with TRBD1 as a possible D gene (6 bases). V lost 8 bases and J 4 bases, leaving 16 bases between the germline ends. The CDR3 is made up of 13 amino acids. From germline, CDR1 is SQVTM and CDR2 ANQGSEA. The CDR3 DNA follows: TGCAGCAATCGGGCCCCAGGGGCAGATACGCAGTATTTT. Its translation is CSNRAPGADTQYF.

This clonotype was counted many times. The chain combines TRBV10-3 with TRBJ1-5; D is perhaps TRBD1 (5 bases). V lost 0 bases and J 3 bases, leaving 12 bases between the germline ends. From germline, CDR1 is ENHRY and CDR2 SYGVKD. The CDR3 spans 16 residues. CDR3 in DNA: TGTGCCATCAGTGAGTCGTTATTCAGGGACAATCAGCCCCAGCATTTT. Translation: CAISESLFRDNQPQHF.

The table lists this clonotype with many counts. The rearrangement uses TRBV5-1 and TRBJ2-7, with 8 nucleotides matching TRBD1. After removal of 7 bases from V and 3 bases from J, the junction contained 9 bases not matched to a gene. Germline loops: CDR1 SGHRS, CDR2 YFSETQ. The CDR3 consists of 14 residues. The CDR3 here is CASGQGTQNYEQYF. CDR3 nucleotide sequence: TGCGCCAGCGGACAGGGCACCCAGAACTACGAGCAGTACTTC.

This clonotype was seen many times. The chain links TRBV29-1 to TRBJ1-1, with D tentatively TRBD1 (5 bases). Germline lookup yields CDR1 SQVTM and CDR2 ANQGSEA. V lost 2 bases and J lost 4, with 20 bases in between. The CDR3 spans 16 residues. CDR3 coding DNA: TGCAGCGTTGAAATGGGGGGAAGTCGCCAAAGCACTGAAGCTTTCTTT. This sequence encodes CSVEMGGSRQSTEAFF.

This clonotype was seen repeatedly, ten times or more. DNA of the CDR3: TGCAGTGCTTTGGCTGCCGGTCTTTACAATGAGCAGTTCTTC. Translated: CSALAAGLYNEQFF. The gene calls are TRBV20-1 and TRBJ2-1; D call uncertain. The V and J ends lost 5 bases and 4 bases respectively, with 15 bases between them. Germline-derived CDR1 and CDR2 are DFQATT and SNEGSKA (reference sequence). The CDR3 extends over 14 amino acids.

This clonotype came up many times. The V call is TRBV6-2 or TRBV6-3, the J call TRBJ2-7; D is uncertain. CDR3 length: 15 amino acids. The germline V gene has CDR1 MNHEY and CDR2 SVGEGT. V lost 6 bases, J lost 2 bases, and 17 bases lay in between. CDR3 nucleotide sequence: TGTGCCAGCAGCCGGGTCGTGGCGCCGCCCTACGAGCAGTACTTC. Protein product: CASSRVVAPPYEQYF.

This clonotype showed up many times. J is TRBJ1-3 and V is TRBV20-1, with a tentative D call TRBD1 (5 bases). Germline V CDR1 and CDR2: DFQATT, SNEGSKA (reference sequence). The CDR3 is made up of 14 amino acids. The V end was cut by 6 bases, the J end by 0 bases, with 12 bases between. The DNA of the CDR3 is TGCAGTGCCGCAGGGCCCAACTCTGGAAACACCATATATTTT. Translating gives CSAAGPNSGNTIYF.

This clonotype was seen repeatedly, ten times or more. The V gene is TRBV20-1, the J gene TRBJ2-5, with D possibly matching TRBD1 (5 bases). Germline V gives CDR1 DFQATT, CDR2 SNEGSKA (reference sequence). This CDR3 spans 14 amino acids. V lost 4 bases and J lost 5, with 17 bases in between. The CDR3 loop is CSATRVREGETQYF. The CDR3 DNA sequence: TGCAGTGCTACCAGGGTTAGGGAAGGGGAGACCCAGTACTTC.

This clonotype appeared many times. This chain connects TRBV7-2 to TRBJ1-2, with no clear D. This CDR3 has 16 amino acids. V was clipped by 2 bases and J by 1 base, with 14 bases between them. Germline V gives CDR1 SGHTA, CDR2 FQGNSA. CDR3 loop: CASSLLSTGFNYGYTF. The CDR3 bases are TGTGCCAGCAGCTTATTGAGTACGGGCTTTAACTATGGCTACACCTTC.

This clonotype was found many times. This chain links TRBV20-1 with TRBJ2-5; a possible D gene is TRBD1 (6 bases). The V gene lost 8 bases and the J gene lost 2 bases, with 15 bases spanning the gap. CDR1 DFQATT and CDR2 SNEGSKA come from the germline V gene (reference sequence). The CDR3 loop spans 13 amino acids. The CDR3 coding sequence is TGCAGTTACAGGGCGGGTGGGCAAGAGACCCAGTACTTC. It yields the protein CSYRAGGQETQYF.

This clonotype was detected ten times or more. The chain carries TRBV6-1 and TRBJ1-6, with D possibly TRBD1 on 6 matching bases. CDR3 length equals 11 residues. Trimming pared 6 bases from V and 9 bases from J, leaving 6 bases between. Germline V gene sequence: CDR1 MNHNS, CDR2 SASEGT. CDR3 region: CASSRGSPLHF. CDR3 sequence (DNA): TGTGCCAGCAGCAGGGGTTCACCCCTCCACTTT.

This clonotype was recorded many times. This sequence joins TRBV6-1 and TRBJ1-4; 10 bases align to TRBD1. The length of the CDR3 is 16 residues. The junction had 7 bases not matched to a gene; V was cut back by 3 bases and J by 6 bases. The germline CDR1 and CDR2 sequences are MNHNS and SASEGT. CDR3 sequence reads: CASSDLVGTGDEKLFF. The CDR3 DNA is TGTGCCAGCAGTGATCTGGTTGGGACAGGGGATGAAAAACTGTTTTTT.

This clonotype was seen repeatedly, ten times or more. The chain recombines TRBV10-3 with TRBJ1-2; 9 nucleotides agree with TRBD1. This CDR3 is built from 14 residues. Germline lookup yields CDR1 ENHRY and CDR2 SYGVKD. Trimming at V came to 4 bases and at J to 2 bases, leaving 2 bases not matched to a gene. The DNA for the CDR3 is TGTGCCATCAGTGCGGGGACAGGGAACTATGGCTACACCTTC. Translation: CAISAGTGNYGYTF.

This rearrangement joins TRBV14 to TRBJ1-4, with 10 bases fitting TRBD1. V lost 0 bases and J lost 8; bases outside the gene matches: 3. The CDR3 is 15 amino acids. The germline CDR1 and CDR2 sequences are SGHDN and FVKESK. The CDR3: CASSQEGTGVEKLFF. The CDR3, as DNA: TGTGCCAGCAGCCAAGAGGGGACAGGGGTGGAAAAACTGTTTTTT.

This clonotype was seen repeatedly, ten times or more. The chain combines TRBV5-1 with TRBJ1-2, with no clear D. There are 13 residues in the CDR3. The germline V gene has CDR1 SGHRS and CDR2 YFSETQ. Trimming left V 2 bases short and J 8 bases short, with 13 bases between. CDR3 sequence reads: CASSLNSDGGYTF. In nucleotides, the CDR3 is TGCGCCAGCAGCTTAAACAGCGACGGGGGCTACACCTTC.

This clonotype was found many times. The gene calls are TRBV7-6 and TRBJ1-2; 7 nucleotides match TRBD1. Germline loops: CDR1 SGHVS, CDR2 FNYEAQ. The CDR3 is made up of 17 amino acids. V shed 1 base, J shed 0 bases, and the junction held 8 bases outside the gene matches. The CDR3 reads CASSLEMDRPTNYGYTF. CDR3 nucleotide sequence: TGTGCCAGCAGCTTAGAGATGGACAGGCCTACTAACTATGGCTACACCTTC. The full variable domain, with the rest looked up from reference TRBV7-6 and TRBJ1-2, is GAGVSQSPRYKVTKRGQDVALRCDPISGHVSLYWYRQALGQGPEFLTYFNYEAQQDKSGLPNDRFSAERPEGSISTLTIQRTEQRDSAMYRCASSLEMDRPTNYGYTFGSGTRLTVV.